The rows below give T cell receptor beta chains drawn from one sample of a study of T cells in Graves' hyperthyroidism and ophthalmopathy. TCRdb itself ran the multiplex PCR reads through MiXCR, one entry per CDR3 protein. This table holds 500,000 or so distinct CDR3 sequences, roughly a sixth found once. Material for sequencing was blood. These receptors all come from a woman aged 30 to 39 with Graves' ophthalmopathy. CDR3s include the opening cysteine and the closing phenylalanine or tryptophan. The order of the fields is V gene, D gene, J gene, clone size, CDR3 protein, CDR3 DNA. The D gene is left open where the match is weak. The listing skips clone size in some rows; elsewhere it reads once, few, many or a size class.

V: TRBV4-3; D: -; J: TRBJ2-2; size: many; CDR3: CASSQEYTGELFF; DNA: TGTGCCAGCAGCCAAGAGTACACCGGGGAGCTGTTTTTT
V: TRBV14; D: -; J: TRBJ2-2; size: once; CDR3: CASSPAHTGELFF; DNA: TGTGCCAGCAGCCCGGCCCACACCGGGGAGCTGTTTTTT
V: TRBV6-2/TRBV6-3; D: -; J: TRBJ2-7; size: -; CDR3: CASSTPAEIRYEQYF; DNA: TGTGCCAGCAGTACCCCAGCGGAGATCCGGTACGAGCAGTACTTC
V: TRBV12-3/TRBV12-4; D: TRBD1; J: TRBJ1-4; size: few; CDR3: CASSLAGQGVSEKLFF; DNA: TGTGCCAGCAGTTTAGCCGGACAGGGGGTTAGTGAAAAACTGTTTTTT
V: TRBV5-1; D: -; J: TRBJ2-7; size: many; CDR3: CASSLVPSAATPYEQYF; DNA: TGCGCCAGCAGCTTGGTACCAAGTGCGGCGACTCCCTACGAGCAGTACTTC
V: TRBV3-1; D: TRBD1; J: TRBJ2-3; size: -; CDR3: CASSHGTGGLDTQYF; DNA: TGTGCCAGCAGCCACGGGACAGGGGGTTTGGATACGCAGTATTTT
V: TRBV19; D: -; J: TRBJ2-7; size: few; CDR3: CASSKPPARGGVYEQYF; DNA: TGTGCCAGTAGTAAGCCTCCCGCCCGAGGTGGAGTTTACGAGCAGTACTTC
V: TRBV2; D: TRBD1; J: TRBJ2-1; size: -; CDR3: CASTETGVVNEQFF; DNA: TGTGCCAGTACGGAGACAGGGGTAGTTAATGAGCAGTTCTTC
V: TRBV9; D: TRBD2; J: TRBJ2-3; size: -; CDR3: CASRPSGSWADTQYF; DNA: TGTGCCTCAAGGCCCAGCGGGAGCTGGGCAGATACGCAGTATTTT
V: TRBV7-9; D: -; J: TRBJ2-1; size: -; CDR3: CASSQVTAHNEQFF; DNA: TGTGCCAGCAGCCAAGTCACAGCACACAATGAGCAGTTCTTC
V: TRBV30; D: -; J: TRBJ2-5; size: few; CDR3: CAWSAPGWTETQYF; DNA: TGTGCCTGGAGTGCCCCAGGGTGGACGGAGACCCAGTACTTC
V: TRBV11-2; D: -; J: TRBJ2-1; size: many; CDR3: CASSLEDQGNEQFF; DNA: TGTGCCAGCAGCTTAGAGGACCAGGGAAATGAGCAGTTCTTC
V: TRBV24-1; D: TRBD2; J: TRBJ2-2; size: -; CDR3: CATSDTLAGDRPGELFF; DNA: TGTGCCACCAGTGATACGCTAGCGGGAGACCGCCCCGGGGAGCTGTTTTTT
V: TRBV6-2/TRBV6-3; D: -; J: TRBJ1-1; size: -; CDR3: CASLGANTEAFF; DNA: TGTGCCAGCTTAGGCGCGAACACTGAAGCTTTCTTT
V: TRBV19; D: -; J: TRBJ1-2; size: -; CDR3: CASSMKVMGPGAYGYTF; DNA: TGTGCCAGTAGTATGAAGGTAATGGGCCCTGGAGCGTATGGCTACACCTTC
V: TRBV5-6; D: -; J: TRBJ2-4; size: many; CDR3: CASSLRSVRADIQYF; DNA: TGTGCCAGCAGCTTGAGGAGTGTGAGGGCCGACATTCAGTACTTC
V: TRBV28; D: -; J: TRBJ1-2; size: many; CDR3: CASRPYWEPNYGYTF; DNA: TGTGCCAGCAGACCTTATTGGGAGCCTAACTATGGCTACACCTTC
V: TRBV19; D: -; J: TRBJ2-1; size: few; CDR3: CASSIQGNNEQFF; DNA: TGTGCCAGTAGTATACAGGGGAACAATGAGCAGTTCTTC
V: TRBV15; D: -; J: TRBJ1-3; size: few; CDR3: CATSREVEGPFGTIYF; DNA: TGTGCCACCAGCAGAGAGGTTGAGGGGCCTTTCGGCACCATATATTTT
V: TRBV28; D: TRBD1; J: TRBJ2-7; size: many; CDR3: CASSLGRDRGWYEQYF; DNA: TGTGCCAGCAGTTTAGGCCGGGACAGGGGATGGTACGAGCAGTACTTC
V: TRBV29-1; D: -; J: TRBJ2-1; size: -; CDR3: CSVEDGTGEQFF; DNA: TGCAGCGTTGAAGATGGGACGGGAGAGCAGTTCTTC
V: TRBV4-3; D: TRBD2; J: TRBJ2-7; size: many; CDR3: CASSQAPASGYSYEQYF; DNA: TGCGCCAGCAGCCAAGCCCCTGCTAGCGGGTACTCCTACGAGCAGTACTTC
V: TRBV19; D: TRBD1; J: TRBJ1-5; size: -; CDR3: CASRISGGSNQPQHF; DNA: TGTGCCAGTAGGATCTCAGGGGGAAGCAATCAGCCCCAGCATTTT
V: TRBV5-4; D: -; J: TRBJ2-1; size: -; CDR3: CASSFAGTSYNEQFF; DNA: TGTGCCAGCAGCTTCGCCGGGACCAGTTACAATGAGCAGTTCTTC
V: TRBV24-1; D: TRBD2; J: TRBJ2-3; size: -; CDR3: CATSDLSRGGDTQYF; DNA: TGTGCCACCAGTGATTTGTCGCGGGGAGGGGATACGCAGTATTTT
V: TRBV24-1; D: -; J: TRBJ2-7; size: few; CDR3: CATSDRVLGEQYF; DNA: TGTGCCACCAGTGACAGGGTCCTCGGTGAGCAGTACTTC
V: TRBV6-2/TRBV6-3; D: TRBD1; J: TRBJ2-7; size: many; CDR3: CASSYSWTGAYEQYF; DNA: TGTGCCAGCAGTTACTCCTGGACAGGGGCCTACGAGCAGTACTTC
V: TRBV3-1; D: -; J: TRBJ1-4; size: many; CDR3: CASSLSGPTLGEKLFF; DNA: TGTGCCAGCAGCTTGTCCGGGCCCACACTGGGGGAAAAACTGTTTTTT
V: TRBV28; D: -; J: TRBJ2-6; size: many; CDR3: CASSPSARQVLSGANVLTF; DNA: TGTGCCAGCAGCCCCTCTGCGCGACAGGTTCTATCTGGGGCCAACGTCCTGACTTTC
V: TRBV5-1; D: -; J: TRBJ2-7; size: few; CDR3: CASSAGRTTTTYEQYF; DNA: TGCGCCAGCAGCGCCGGACGGACCACGACCACCTACGAGCAGTACTTC
V: TRBV5-5; D: -; J: TRBJ2-3; size: -; CDR3: CASSNRATSTDTQYF; DNA: TGTGCCAGCAGCAACCGGGCCACTAGCACAGATACGCAGTATTTT
V: TRBV28; D: -; J: TRBJ1-2; size: few; CDR3: CASSLMLGESGYTF; DNA: TGTGCCAGCAGTTTAATGTTGGGGGAGAGTGGCTACACCTTC
V: TRBV7-9; D: -; J: TRBJ1-2; size: few; CDR3: CASSLALGADYGYTF; DNA: TGTGCCAGCAGCTTAGCGCTGGGGGCGGACTATGGCTACACCTTC
V: TRBV20-1; D: -; J: TRBJ1-1; size: few; CDR3: CSARGQTLMGTEAFF; DNA: TGCAGTGCTAGGGGTCAGACTCTCATGGGCACTGAAGCTTTCTTT
V: TRBV20-1; D: TRBD2; J: TRBJ2-7; size: -; CDR3: CSALRLAAGTYEQYF; DNA: TGCAGTGCTCTGCGACTAGCGGCAGGAACCTACGAGCAGTACTTC
V: TRBV7-3; D: TRBD1; J: TRBJ2-7; size: -; CDR3: CASSLQRDSEQYF; DNA: TGTGCCAGCAGCTTGCAACGGGACAGCGAGCAGTACTTC
V: TRBV19; D: -; J: TRBJ2-1; size: few; CDR3: CASQGPGHSYNEQFF; DNA: TGTGCCAGCCAGGGCCCCGGCCACTCCTACAATGAGCAGTTCTTC